The 27 T cell receptor beta chains given below trace back to one sample, sequenced in a study of T cell responses to AZD1222 COVID-19 vaccine. Some clones are missing from TCRdb's copy, which holds only in-frame ones; the method was immunoSEQ multiplex PCR. Among some 140,000 clones listed, roughly 93% were seen once. The specimen was peripheral blood, collected on day 0 of AZD1222 vaccination. These receptors were obtained from an adult in good health.

This clone appeared a few times. The V gene is TRBV3-1 (or the pseudogene TRBV3-2), the J gene TRBJ1-3; no clear D. The V end lost 1 base, the J end lost 8 bases, and 6 bases lay between the germline ends. The CDR3 is 12 residues long. Germline V gene sequence: CDR1 LGHDT, CDR2 YNNKEL (reference sequence). This CDR3 reads CASSQVPDTIYF. CDR3 nucleotides: TGTGCCAGCAGCCAAGTTCCGGACACCATATATTTT.

The V and J genes are TRBV25-1 and TRBJ2-3, with 9 bases aligning to TRBD1. This CDR3 has 14 residues. The ends lost 6 bases at V and 3 bases at J; junction bases unmatched: 4. CDR1 is MGHDK, CDR2 SYGVNS, per germline. CDR3 amino acids: CASSRDRVTDTQYF. CDR3 nucleotide sequence: TGTGCCAGCAGCCGGGACAGGGTTACAGATACGCAGTATTTT. Full variable domain (remainder filled in from reference TRBV25-1 and TRBJ2-3): EADIYQTPRYLVIGTGKKITLECSQTMGHDKMYWYQQDPGMELHLIHYSYGVNSTEKGDLSSESTVSRIRTEHFPLTLESARPSHTSQYLCASSRDRVTDTQYFGPGTRLTVL.

The DNA of the CDR3 is TGTGCCAGCAGTCAACAGGGCTACGAGCAGTACTTC. This sequence encodes CASSQQGYEQYF. The V and J genes are TRBV6-2 or TRBV6-3 and TRBJ2-7, with a tentative D call TRBD1 (6 bases). Trimming removed 5 bases at V and 3 bases at J, with 8 bases between. Germline values: CDR1 MNHEY, CDR2 SVGEGT. This CDR3 has 12 amino acids.

The chain links TRBV29-1 to TRBJ2-1; TRBD2 aligns across 7 bases. Per the germline V gene, CDR1 is SQVTM and CDR2 is ANQGSEA. This CDR3 spans 17 amino acids. V shed 0 bases and J 4 bases; nucleotides not matched to a gene: 12. The CDR3 sequence: CSVEDQVGGSYYNEQFF. CDR3 DNA: TGCAGCGTTGAAGATCAAGTGGGAGGGAGTTATTACAATGAGCAGTTCTTC.

The J gene is TRBJ1-5, the V gene TRBV12-5; tentative D call: TRBD1 (6 bases). Germline V lookup: CDR1 LGHNT, CDR2 FRNRAP. V dropped 6 bases and J dropped 1 base, with 16 bases sitting between them. This CDR3 has 16 amino acids. DNA of the CDR3: TGTGCTAGTGGCCTAACAGGGAGGCTGAGCAATCAGCCCCAGCATTTT. This gives the protein CASGLTGRLSNQPQHF. The variable domain in full, completed from reference TRBV12-5 and TRBJ1-5, reads DARVTQTPRHKVTEMGQEVTMRCQPILGHNTVFWYRQTMMQGLELLAYFRNRAPLDDSGMPKDRFSAEMPDATLATLKIQPSEPRDSAVYFCASGLTGRLSNQPQHFGDGTRLSIL.

The gene calls are TRBV13 and TRBJ1-4; D remains unclear. The V end was cut by 0 bases, the J end by 7 bases, with 12 bases between. The CDR3 is 15 residues long. The germline CDR1 and CDR2 sequences are PRHDT and FYEKMQ (reference sequence). In DNA form, the CDR3 reads TGTGCCAGCAGCTTAGGGGACCGCAACTCTGAAAAACTGTTTTTT. It yields the protein CASSLGDRNSEKLFF.

With respect to this clone: The junction differs from germline at one of its ends, possibly a read error. The V and J genes are TRBV9 and TRBJ2-7; TRBD2 matches at 9 bases. CDR3 length: 14 residues. Germline values: CDR1 SGDLS, CDR2 YYNGEE. The CDR3 is CANSVDSGSYEQYF. The CDR3 DNA is TGTGCCAACAGCGTAGATAGCGGGAGCTACGAGCAGTACTTC.

The chain has TRBV7-8 and TRBJ2-7; 8 nucleotides match TRBD2. V lost 3 bases to trimming and J lost 3 bases; unmatched junction nucleotides: 4. The CDR3 length is 14 residues. Germline V gives CDR1 SGHVS, CDR2 FQNEAQ. The CDR3 spells CASSLSGSGYEQYF. CDR3 coding DNA: TGTGCCAGCAGCTTGAGCGGGAGTGGCTACGAGCAGTACTTC.

This clone was observed a handful of times. This chain joins TRBV4-1 and TRBJ1-1; weak D call: TRBD1 (5 bases). Germline CDR1 is MGHRA and CDR2 is YSYEKL. This CDR3 is 11 amino acids long. V lost 5 bases and J 4 bases, leaving 5 bases between the germline ends. CDR3 loop: CASSGGTEAFF. In DNA form, the CDR3 reads TGCGCCAGCAGCGGGGGCACTGAAGCTTTCTTT.

This chain links TRBV19 with TRBJ1-1; D not certain. V gave up 7 bases and J gave up 0 bases, with 18 bases separating them. The CDR3 sequence is 16 residues long. Germline CDR1 and CDR2: LNHDA and SQIVND (reference sequence). CDR3 sequence reads: CASIRRAGRLNTEAFF. CDR3 DNA sequence: TGTGCCAGTATCAGGAGGGCAGGACGGTTGAACACTGAAGCTTTCTTT.

The chain carries TRBV4-1 and TRBJ2-1, with 15 positions matching TRBD2. Looked up from germline, CDR1 is MGHRA and CDR2 is YSYEKL. V lost 1 base and J lost 8; bases outside the gene matches: 9. CDR3 length: 18 residues. CDR3 protein: CASSQGLIGLAGGDEQFF. CDR3 coding DNA: TGCGCCAGCAGCCAAGGACTGATCGGACTAGCGGGGGGGGATGAGCAGTTCTTC.

V and J are TRBV20-1 and TRBJ1-2; no clear D gene. This CDR3 comprises 9 residues. V was trimmed by 3 bases and J by 7 bases, leaving 3 bases between them. In germline, CDR1 is DFQATT, CDR2 SNEGSKA (reference sequence). The CDR3 nucleotides are TGCAGTGCTAGGGGTGGCTACACCTTC. It yields the protein CSARGGYTF.

The rearrangement links TRBV2 to TRBJ2-1; D possibly corresponds to TRBD2 (6 bases). CDR3 length: 12 residues. Germline V gives CDR1 SNHLY, CDR2 FYNNEI. Trimming removed 5 bases from V and 6 bases from J, with 8 bases in between. The CDR3 region has the DNA TGTGCCAGCAGTTTCGGGGGCAATGAGCAGTTCTTC. It is translated as CASSFGGNEQFF.

This clone was seen a single time. CDR3 in DNA: TGTGCCAGCAGTACCCGGGAAGTTGGCGAGCAGTACTTC. This codes for CASSTREVGEQYF. The gene calls are TRBV12-3 or TRBV12-4 and TRBJ2-7; the D gene is possibly TRBD2 (5 bases). V was shortened by 5 bases and J by 6 bases, with 14 bases between the two germline ends. The CDR3 loop spans 13 amino acids.

This clone was seen a single time. The chain combines TRBV24-1 with TRBJ2-1; the match to TRBD2 covers 7 bases. The germline gives CDR1 KGHDR, CDR2 SFDVKD. The CDR3 extends over 14 amino acids. After removal of 2 bases from V and 6 bases from J, the junction contained 3 bases not matched to a gene. This CDR3 reads CATSDSTGGNEQFF. DNA for the CDR3: TGTGCCACCAGTGATTCGACGGGGGGCAATGAGCAGTTCTTC.

The rearrangement links TRBV21-1 to TRBJ2-7. TRBV21-1 represents a pseudogene. The CDR3 totals 13 residues. The CDR3 sequence is CASSKMPPVEQYF. CDR3 in DNA: TGTGCCAGCAGCAAAATGCCCCCTGTAGAGCAGTACTTC.

The chain combines TRBV24-1 with TRBJ2-7; the D gene is possibly TRBD1 (5 bases). V gave up 3 bases and J gave up 0 bases, with 8 bases separating them. CDR3 size: 14 residues. Germline loops: CDR1 KGHDR, CDR2 SFDVKD. CDR3 coding DNA: TGTGCCACCAGTGATATGGACAACTCCTACGAGCAGTACTTC. This codes for CATSDMDNSYEQYF.

Written as DNA, the CDR3 is TGTGCCAGCAGCTTGACAGGGGGCGCTGAAGCTTTCTTT. It specifies CASSLTGGAEAFF. The chain is built from TRBV5-4 and TRBJ1-1, with 9 positions matching TRBD1. CDR3 length equals 13 residues. Germline CDR1 and CDR2: SGHNT and YYREEE (reference sequence). V shed 1 base and J 6 bases; nucleotides not matched to a gene: 1.

This chain links TRBV7-2 with TRBJ2-5, with D unresolved. There are 17 residues in the CDR3. In germline, CDR1 is SGHTA, CDR2 FQGNSA. V was cut by 2 bases and J by 0 bases, with 16 bases left in between. The CDR3 is CASSLRFGQMYQETQYF. The CDR3 DNA follows: TGTGCCAGCAGCTTACGTTTCGGCCAAATGTACCAAGAGACCCAGTACTTC.

The chain uses TRBV12-3 or TRBV12-4 and TRBJ2-1; TRBD2 is a possible D gene (6 bases). CDR3 length equals 13 residues. The V end lost 8 bases, the J end lost 2 bases, and 10 bases lay between the germline ends. The CDR3 DNA sequence: TGTGCCAGCCGTGGGGGGACCTACAATGAGCAGTTCTTC. This codes for CASRGGTYNEQFF.

V is TRBV18 and J is TRBJ2-5; D remains ambiguous. V dropped 2 bases and J dropped 1 base, with 2 bases sitting between them. From germline, CDR1 is KGHSH and CDR2 LQKENI. This CDR3 is built from 12 residues. The CDR3 reads CASSPTQETQYF. The CDR3 DNA follows: TGTGCCAGCTCACCAACCCAAGAGACCCAGTACTTC.

About this clone: Other DNA sequences in this specimen translate into the identical CDR3. The rearrangement links TRBV30 to TRBJ2-2; D unclear. CDR1 and CDR2 from the germline V gene are GTSNPN and SVGIG (reference sequence). The V end lost 1 base, the J end lost 0 bases, and 3 bases lay between the germline ends. This CDR3 is built from 13 residues. The DNA of the CDR3 is TGTGCCTGGAGTGCTACGAACACCGGGGAGCTGTTTTTT. This encodes CAWSATNTGELFF.

This clone was seen only once. The chain carries TRBV7-2 and TRBJ2-1, with TRBD2 as a possible D gene (6 bases). The V gene's germline CDR1 is SGHTA and CDR2 FQGNSA. Trimming left V 5 bases short and J 5 bases short, with 22 bases between. This CDR3 is 17 amino acids long. CDR3 DNA: TGTGCCAGCAGCACACCCACCGCGGGGCCCAAACACAATGAGCAGTTCTTC. This translates into CASSTPTAGPKHNEQFF.

The rearrangement joins TRBV23-1 to TRBJ2-7; no reliable D call. TRBV23-1 is annotated as an ORF whose role is uncertain. This CDR3 is 16 amino acids long. The germline V and J ends were trimmed by 0 bases and 3 bases, with 15 bases remaining between them. The CDR3 reads CASSQSIRDLLYEQYF. CDR3 DNA sequence: TGCGCCAGCAGTCAATCGATCCGCGACCTTCTCTACGAGCAGTACTTC.

The DNA of the CDR3 is TGTGCCAGCAGTTTAATGGCGCAGAACACCGGGGAGCTGTTTTTT. Translation gives CASSLMAQNTGELFF. The chain links TRBV27 to TRBJ2-2; D remains unclear. The CDR3 covers 15 residues. Per the germline V gene, CDR1 is MNHEY and CDR2 is SMNVEV (reference sequence). The V end was cut by 2 bases, the J end by 1 base, with 8 bases between.

The rearrangement uses TRBV6-2 or TRBV6-3 and TRBJ1-6, with D tentatively TRBD1 (6 bases). The CDR3 spans 14 residues. In germline, CDR1 is MNHEY, CDR2 SVGEGT. Trimming removed 2 bases at V and 7 bases at J, with 9 bases between. CDR3 region: CASSYRGSNSPLHF. The CDR3 DNA reads TGTGCCAGCAGTTACAGGGGGTCGAATTCACCCCTCCACTTT.

The CDR3: CATTGRTEAFF. The DNA for the CDR3 is TGTGCCACCACTGGTCGTACTGAAGCTTTCTTT. The chain is built from TRBV28 and TRBJ1-1, with no clear D. Trimming removed 10 bases from V and 5 bases from J, with 11 bases in between. The CDR3 totals 11 residues. Germline V CDR1 and CDR2: MDHEN, SYDVKM.